The next 23 T cell receptor beta chains were all read from a single sample in a study of blood T cell repertoires in COVID-19. Profiling relied on immunoSEQ multiplex PCR, and the TCRdb table lists in-frame clones only, not all of them. The sample has over 20,000 clones; 80% to 90% are singletons. The sequencing sample was made of peripheral blood. The receptor source for this set is a human donor in a cohort sampled during active COVID-19.

CDR3 in amino acids: CASSLSTLQPYHDSYEQYF. The DNA of the CDR3 is TGTGCCAGCAGCTTGTCTACTCTCCAACCTTACCATGACTCCTACGAGCAGTACTTC. This chain uses TRBV7-9 with TRBJ2-7; no clear D. The germline V and J ends were trimmed by 3 bases and 0 bases, with 24 bases remaining between them. Germline V gene lookup returns CDR1 SEHNR and CDR2 FQNEAQ (reference sequence). This CDR3 spans 19 amino acids.

As concerns this clone: The same CDR3 also results from other DNA sequences found in this sample. The V call is TRBV15, the J call TRBJ1-1; D unresolved. Germline CDR1 reads LNHNV; CDR2 reads YYDKDF (reference sequence). CDR3 length equals 12 residues. The V end was cut by 0 bases, the J end by 5 bases, with 4 bases between. The CDR3, as DNA: TGTGCCACCAGCAGAGATCTGACTGAAGCTTTCTTT. Its protein is CATSRDLTEAFF.

The V and J genes are TRBV10-3 and TRBJ2-1; 8 bases are a match to TRBD1. J gave up 7 bases and V 7 bases, and 9 bases lay outside the gene matches. The CDR3 is 14 amino acids. CDR1 and CDR2 (germline): ENHRY, SYGVKD. CDR3 loop: CAINPGQVVNEQFF. The CDR3 DNA is TGTGCCATCAATCCGGGACAGGTGGTGAATGAGCAGTTCTTC.

This chain uses TRBV6-5 with TRBJ2-5; D not certain. Germline V gives CDR1 MNHEY, CDR2 SVGAGI. Trimming shortened V by 0 bases and J by 5 bases, and 13 bases separated the two germline ends. This CDR3 contains 15 residues. CDR3 sequence: CASSYSGRVEETQYF. The CDR3 coding sequence is TGTGCCAGCAGTTACTCCGGCCGGGTTGAGGAGACCCAGTACTTC.

The chain employs TRBV19 and TRBJ1-5; D gene ambiguous. Per the germline V gene, CDR1 is LNHDA and CDR2 is SQIVND (reference sequence). The V end lost 5 bases, the J end lost 7 bases, and 21 bases lay between the germline ends. The CDR3 contains 16 residues. The CDR3 spells CASSRIRGGIDQPQHF. CDR3 coding DNA: TGTGCCAGTAGTCGTATACGGGGAGGGATCGACCAGCCCCAGCATTTT.

The J gene is TRBJ2-7, the V gene TRBV6-6; a weak D match, TRBD2 (6 bases). The V end lost 0 bases, the J end lost 0 bases, and 9 bases lay between the germline ends. Looked up from germline, CDR1 is MNHNY and CDR2 is SVGAGI (reference sequence). The CDR3 length is 15 residues. CDR3 in DNA: TGTGCCAGCAGTTACTCTCGGGGGAGCTCCTACGAGCAGTACTTC. It yields the protein CASSYSRGSSYEQYF.

J is TRBJ2-3 and V is TRBV13; D is perhaps TRBD1 (6 bases). The germline V gene encodes CDR1 PRHDT and CDR2 FYEKMQ (reference sequence). CDR3 size: 15 residues. V lost 6 bases and J 3 bases, leaving 16 bases between the germline ends. CDR3 loop: CASRRQAGGTDTQYF. In DNA form, the CDR3 reads TGTGCCAGCAGACGACAGGCGGGTGGGACAGATACGCAGTATTTT.

This chain links TRBV7-9 with TRBJ1-5, with 8 bases identical to TRBD1. This CDR3 spans 17 amino acids. The ends lost 2 bases at V and 4 bases at J; junction bases unmatched: 10. Germline CDR1 reads SEHNR; CDR2 reads FQNEAQ (reference sequence). CDR3 DNA sequence: TGTGCCAGCAGCTTACAGGGGGCTTCCACTCTAAATCAGCCCCAGCATTTT. This codes for CASSLQGASTLNQPQHF.

The chain links TRBV20-1 to TRBJ2-2, with D tentatively TRBD2 (6 bases). The CDR3 sequence is 14 residues long. CDR1 DFQATT and CDR2 SNEGSKA come from the germline V gene (reference sequence). The V end was cut by 3 bases, the J end by 7 bases, with 15 bases between. The CDR3 DNA is TGCAGTGCTAGTTTGGGGGGAGTTGGCGGGGAGCTGTTTTTT. Protein product: CSASLGGVGGELFF.

V and J are TRBV7-2 and TRBJ2-3; 13 bases fit TRBD2. The CDR3 is 16 residues long. The germline V gene encodes CDR1 SGHTA and CDR2 FQGNSA. Trimming at V came to 4 bases and at J to 6 bases, leaving 7 bases not matched to a gene. CDR3 amino acids: CASSWRLAGGGDTQYF. CDR3 in DNA: TGTGCCAGCAGCTGGCGACTAGCGGGGGGAGGGGATACGCAGTATTTT.

This clone was seen only once. The chain combines TRBV19 with TRBJ1-5; 8 bases align to TRBD1. The CDR3 is made up of 14 amino acids. CDR1 and CDR2 from the germline V gene are LNHDA and SQIVND (reference sequence). J lost 7 bases, V lost 3 bases, and 5 bases had no gene match. The CDR3 region is CASSIPGGRQPQHF. Written as DNA, the CDR3 is TGTGCCAGTAGTATTCCAGGGGGCCGGCAGCCCCAGCATTTT.

This clone was seen a handful of times. V usage is TRBV14 and J usage is TRBJ2-3, with 9 nucleotides matching TRBD1. The length of the CDR3 is 15 residues. V was clipped by 2 bases and J by 5 bases; unmatched bases: 5. CDR1 is SGHDN, CDR2 FVKESK, per germline. CDR3 in amino acids: CASSQTGGAGDTQYF. CDR3 sequence (DNA): TGTGCCAGCAGCCAAACAGGGGGCGCGGGAGATACGCAGTATTTT.

V usage is TRBV6-1 and J usage is TRBJ1-4; weak D call: TRBD1 (6 bases). This CDR3 comprises 16 residues. CDR1 MNHNS and CDR2 SASEGT come from the germline V gene. Trimming pared 1 base from V and 5 bases from J, leaving 14 bases between. The CDR3 region is CASSEGSAGANEKLFF. The CDR3 bases are TGTGCCAGCAGTGAAGGCTCTGCGGGGGCGAATGAAAAACTGTTTTTT.

This sequence joins TRBV11-3 and TRBJ1-1; D is ambiguous. The CDR3 runs to 12 residues. Germline CDR1 is SGHNT and CDR2 is YENEEA. Trimming pared 6 bases from V and 0 bases from J, leaving 5 bases between. CDR3 DNA sequence: TGTGCCAGCAGGGACTTGAACACTGAAGCTTTCTTT. This codes for CASRDLNTEAFF. Together with reference TRBV11-3 and TRBJ1-1, the CDR3 gives the full variable domain: EAGVVQSPRYKIIEKKQPVAFWCNPISGHNTLYWYLQNLGQGPELLIRYENEEAVDDSQLPKDRFSAERLKGVDSTLKIQPAELGDSAVYLCASRDLNTEAFFGQGTRLTVV.

This chain links TRBV18 with TRBJ2-2; D gene ambiguous. Germline CDR1 KGHSH, CDR2 LQKENI. This CDR3 comprises 15 residues. The V and J ends lost 3 bases and 6 bases respectively, with 14 bases between them. The CDR3 here is CASSPSSNSAGELFF. The CDR3 nucleotides read TGTGCCAGCTCACCCTCTAGTAATTCGGCCGGGGAGCTGTTTTTT.

The rearrangement uses TRBV14 and TRBJ1-4; D is perhaps TRBD1 (5 bases). Trimming took 0 bases from V and 8 from J, leaving 25 bases between them. The CDR3 contains 19 residues. The germline V gene encodes CDR1 SGHDN and CDR2 FVKESK. The CDR3 is CASSQDYGSGVAGDEKLFF. DNA for the CDR3: TGTGCCAGCAGCCAAGATTACGGGTCCGGAGTGGCGGGGGACGAAAAACTGTTTTTT.

The chain joins TRBV29-1 to TRBJ1-1; 8 bases line up with TRBD1. The germline gives CDR1 SQVTM, CDR2 ANQGSEA. This CDR3 is 15 amino acids long. Trimming took 6 bases from V and 5 from J; bases not matched to a gene: 14. The DNA for the CDR3 is TGCAGCGTCCGAGGGTCCTCCCAGGGGGCGACTGAAGCTTTCTTT. It encodes CSVRGSSQGATEAFF.

Only a few counts were recorded for this clone. The chain links TRBV7-9 to TRBJ1-6; weak D call: TRBD1 (5 bases). CDR1 SEHNR and CDR2 FQNEAQ come from the germline V gene (reference sequence). Trimming removed 5 bases at V and 10 bases at J, with 12 bases between. The CDR3 spans 13 residues. The CDR3 reads CASSRGDSSPLHF. The CDR3 DNA reads as TGTGCCAGCAGCCGAGGGGACTCCTCACCCCTCCACTTT.

This sequence joins TRBV3-1 (or the pseudogene TRBV3-2) and TRBJ1-2, with 8 bases that match TRBD1. Germline V gene sequence: CDR1 LGHDT, CDR2 YNNKEL (reference sequence). The CDR3 runs 15 residues. V trimming: 1 base; J trimming: 8 bases; junction bases outside the gene matches: 9. The CDR3 bases are TGTGCCAGCAGCCAAGTCCTGTCAGGGACAGGCGGCTACACCTTC. Encoded protein: CASSQVLSGTGGYTF.

The rearrangement links TRBV4-2 to TRBJ1-4, with 7 bases aligning to TRBD1. Trimming removed 4 bases from V and 4 bases from J; junction bases left unmatched: 15. This CDR3 spans 18 amino acids. Per germline, CDR1 LGHNA and CDR2 YNFKEQ. CDR3 nucleotide sequence: TGTGCCAGCAGCCCCACCCCCCGGACAGGCCTAATTAATGAAAAACTGTTTTTT. Amino acids: CASSPTPRTGLINEKLFF.

The rearrangement uses TRBV12-3 or TRBV12-4 and TRBJ2-3, with D maybe TRBD2 (6 bases). The CDR3 has 11 residues. Trimming pared 6 bases from V and 15 bases from J, leaving 16 bases between. CDR3 in amino acids: CASSHGTYTYF. The DNA of the CDR3 is TGTGCCAGCAGCCACGGGACTTACACTTATTTT.

The CDR3 DNA reads as TGTGCCAGCAGTTACGGTGGCAGGGCCTCTCAGCCCCAGCATTTT. Translation: CASSYGGRASQPQHF. The rearrangement links TRBV6-5 to TRBJ1-5; TRBD1 is a possible D gene (5 bases). V lost 2 bases to trimming and J lost 6 bases, with 14 bases between them. The CDR3 loop spans 15 amino acids. Germline CDR1 reads MNHEY; CDR2 reads SVGAGI.

This chain joins TRBV2 and TRBJ1-2; 7 positions agree with TRBD1. The germline CDR1 and CDR2 sequences are SNHLY and FYNNEI. The CDR3 is 14 residues long. Trimming removed 2 bases from V and 8 bases from J; junction bases left unmatched: 8. This chain's CDR3 is CASSESGTVRGYTF. The CDR3 bases are TGTGCCAGCAGTGAATCCGGGACAGTTAGGGGCTACACCTTC. Full variable domain (rest looked up from reference TRBV2 and TRBJ1-2): EPEVTQTPSHQVTQMGQEVILRCVPISNHLYFYWYRQILGQKVEFLVSFYNNEISEKSEIFDDQFSVERPDGSNFTLKIRSTKLEDSAMYFCASSESGTVRGYTFGSGTRLTVV.